This passage covers 28 T cell receptor beta chains from one sample sequenced in a study of shared clonotypes between healthy human individuals. Clones were read by immunoSEQ multiplex PCR, and TCRdb kept only the in-frame ones, dropping some. Among 2 million to 2.5 million clones listed, 90% to 97% were seen once. Input material: naive CD4+ T cells sorted from blood. Noted subset: CD45RA+ positively selected. All receptors derive from a man aged 18 to 29 in good health.

The chain joins TRBV4-1 to TRBJ2-7; TRBD2 aligns across 14 bases. J lost 7 bases, V lost 3 bases, and 8 bases had no gene match. The V gene's germline CDR1 is MGHRA and CDR2 YSYEKL. The CDR3 has 16 amino acids. The CDR3 DNA follows: TGCGCCAGCAGCCATCAACCGGGACTAGCGGGAGTTGAGCAGTACTTC. Translating it yields CASSHQPGLAGVEQYF.

J is TRBJ2-1 and V is TRBV7-9, with 13 bases matching TRBD2. Germline CDR1 and CDR2: SEHNR and FQNEAQ (reference sequence). With V trimmed by 5 bases and J by 5 bases, 3 bases remained unmatched. CDR3 size: 15 residues. CDR3 amino acids: CASSTSGGENNEQFF. CDR3 bases: TGTGCCAGCAGCACTAGCGGGGGGGAAAACAATGAGCAGTTCTTC.

The chain recombines TRBV5-6 with TRBJ2-6; D perhaps matches TRBD1 (6 bases). Germline CDR1 is SGHDT and CDR2 is YYEEEE. The CDR3 is 14 residues long. V was shortened by 7 bases and J by 3 bases, with 11 bases between the two germline ends. The CDR3 reads CASEQGLGANVLTF. CDR3 sequence (DNA): TGTGCCAGCGAACAGGGTCTTGGGGCCAACGTCCTGACTTTC.

This chain links TRBV5-1 with TRBJ2-6; D is possibly TRBD2 (5 bases). Trimming removed 0 bases from V and 0 bases from J, with 13 bases in between. The CDR3 has 18 residues. Germline CDR1 is SGHRS and CDR2 is YFSETQ. CDR3 coding DNA: TGCGCCAGCAGCTTGGCTGCGGGTTTGGGCTCTGGGGCCAACGTCCTGACTTTC. It specifies CASSLAAGLGSGANVLTF.

The chain employs TRBV9 and TRBJ1-2; D might be TRBD1 (5 bases). The germline CDR1 and CDR2 sequences are SGDLS and YYNGEE. This CDR3 has 15 amino acids. Trimming removed 0 bases from V and 10 bases from J, with 19 bases in between. CDR3 sequence (DNA): TGTGCCAGCAGCGTAGCTGGGCAGGGAGGTCCTGCCTACACCTTC. It is translated as CASSVAGQGGPAYTF.

The chain uses TRBV6-6 and TRBJ2-5; 8 bases align to TRBD2. Looked up from germline, CDR1 is MNHNY and CDR2 is SVGAGI (reference sequence). J lost 4 bases, V lost 4 bases, and 2 bases had no gene match. This CDR3 has 13 amino acids. CDR3 nucleotides: TGTGCCAGCAGTTTAACTAGCGGAGAGACCCAGTACTTC. It codes for CASSLTSGETQYF.

V usage is TRBV5-5 and J usage is TRBJ1-5; 8 bases are shared with TRBD1. The CDR3 runs 16 residues. Germline CDR1 is SGHKS and CDR2 is YYEKEE (reference sequence). V lost 4 bases to trimming and J lost 1 base; unmatched junction nucleotides: 7. The CDR3 DNA reads TGTGCCAGCAGCCCCCAGGGGGCATTGAGCAATCAGCCCCAGCATTTT. Translated, it gives CASSPQGALSNQPQHF.

The chain employs TRBV28 and TRBJ2-7; 8 bases are shared with TRBD2. CDR1 and CDR2 from the germline V gene are MDHEN and SYDVKM. Trimming cost V 6 bases and J 7 bases; bases outside gene matches: 11. This CDR3 has 14 residues. The CDR3 sequence: CASSRAGDRREQYF. CDR3 DNA sequence: TGTGCCAGCAGCCGAGCGGGAGACAGGCGGGAGCAGTACTTC.

The rearrangement joins TRBV7-9 to TRBJ1-4; TRBD1 might be the D (6 bases). CDR1 and CDR2 from the germline V gene are SEHNR and FQNEAQ (reference sequence). The CDR3 runs 13 residues. V lost 3 bases to trimming and J lost 8 bases, with 10 bases between them. The CDR3 sequence: CASSLAGVEKLFF. The CDR3 nucleotides read TGTGCCAGCAGCTTGGCAGGGGTGGAAAAACTGTTTTTT.

The rearrangement joins TRBV6-1 to TRBJ1-5; 7 bases map to TRBD1. V trimming: 7 bases; J trimming: 5 bases; junction bases outside the gene matches: 2. The CDR3 spans 12 residues. Germline-derived CDR1 and CDR2 are MNHNS and SASEGT. Here the CDR3 DNA reads TGTGCCAGCACTAGGGGGCATCAGCCCCAGCATTTT. Translated: CASTRGHQPQHF.

This chain connects TRBV10-3 to TRBJ1-1; 9 positions match TRBD1. The V and J ends lost 9 bases and 1 base, in that order; junction bases with no gene match: 3. CDR1 and CDR2 from the germline V gene are ENHRY and SYGVKD. The CDR3 runs 13 residues. The CDR3 here is CAIATGGNTEAFF. Here the CDR3 DNA reads TGTGCCATAGCGACAGGGGGGAACACTGAAGCTTTCTTT.

The rearrangement links TRBV7-2 to TRBJ2-7, with 10 bases fitting TRBD2. The germline gives CDR1 SGHTA, CDR2 FQGNSA. Losses at the gene ends were 2 bases for V and 5 bases for J; bases not matched to a gene: 12. This CDR3 region has 17 residues. The chain's CDR3 is CASSLYVGASGSHEQYF. The DNA of the CDR3 is TGTGCCAGCAGCTTATACGTGGGGGCTAGCGGGAGTCACGAGCAGTACTTC.

This chain joins TRBV5-1 and TRBJ2-3, with D perhaps TRBD1 (6 bases). CDR1 is SGHRS, CDR2 YFSETQ, per germline. V was cut by 4 bases and J by 2 bases, with 14 bases left in between. This CDR3 contains 15 residues. The CDR3 protein is CASSRRGQLTDTQYF. CDR3 nucleotide sequence: TGCGCCAGCAGCCGTCGGGGACAACTCACAGATACGCAGTATTTT.

A remark on this clone: This CDR3 is also generated by other DNA sequences in the sample. This sequence joins TRBV29-1 and TRBJ1-2, with a weak D call TRBD1 (5 bases). The CDR3 runs to 12 residues. Per germline, CDR1 SQVTM and CDR2 ANQGSEA. V was pared by 4 bases and J by 2 bases, with 8 bases between. The CDR3 DNA reads TGCAGCGTTGGGGGCACCAACTATGGCTACACCTTC. Translation: CSVGGTNYGYTF.

The genes are TRBV18 and TRBJ2-5; possibly TRBD1 for D (6 bases). The V end lost 4 bases, the J end lost 2 bases, and 11 bases lay between the germline ends. Germline CDR1 is KGHSH and CDR2 is LQKENI. The CDR3 loop spans 14 amino acids. The CDR3 bases are TGTGCCAGCTCACGATACAGGGCACAAGAGACCCAGTACTTC. Residues: CASSRYRAQETQYF.

The CDR3 DNA follows: TGTGCCAGCAGTTTAGCGAGCGGGGGGGCTTCCTACAATGAGCAGTTCTTC. Its protein product is CASSLASGGASYNEQFF. The V gene is TRBV28, the J gene TRBJ2-1; TRBD2 matches at 10 bases. CDR3 length: 17 amino acids. With 2 bases clipped from V and 1 base from J, the junction kept 5 bases outside the gene matches. The germline CDR1 and CDR2 sequences are MDHEN and SYDVKM.

The chain recombines TRBV2 with TRBJ1-5; perhaps TRBD1 as D (6 bases). The germline CDR1 and CDR2 sequences are SNHLY and FYNNEI. There are 15 residues in the CDR3. V was shortened by 2 bases and J by 3 bases, with 11 bases between the two germline ends. The CDR3 sequence: CASSESQGNNQPQHF. For the CDR3, the DNA is TGTGCCAGCAGTGAATCACAGGGTAACAATCAGCCCCAGCATTTT.

This chain joins TRBV6-6 and TRBJ2-7, with D possibly matching TRBD1 (5 bases). CDR1 is MNHNY and CDR2 is SVGAGI in the germline V gene (reference sequence). V lost 4 bases to trimming and J lost 6 bases, with 13 bases between them. This CDR3 is 13 amino acids long. The CDR3 nucleotides read TGTGCCAGCAGTTTGGGGCCGACCAGCGAGCAGTACTTC. Amino acid sequence: CASSLGPTSEQYF.

J is TRBJ2-6 and V is TRBV10-3, with TRBD1 matching over 7 bases. The V and J ends lost 4 bases and 0 bases, in that order; junction bases with no gene match: 3. This CDR3 has 16 residues. The germline CDR1 and CDR2 sequences are ENHRY and SYGVKD. For the CDR3, the DNA is TGTGCCATCAGTGGGCAGGGGGACTCTGGGGCCAACGTCCTGACTTTC. Its protein product is CAISGQGDSGANVLTF.

A note on this clone: The sample contains more than one DNA sequence encoding this CDR3. The chain carries TRBV6-1 and TRBJ2-7; no clear D. Germline CDR1 and CDR2: MNHNS and SASEGT. Trimming left V 2 bases short and J 2 bases short, with 10 bases between. The CDR3 is 14 amino acids. For the CDR3, the DNA is TGTGCCAGCAGTGAAACCGGTCCCCCCTACGAGCAGTACTTC. Translated, it gives CASSETGPPYEQYF.

Regarding this clone: Other DNA sequences from this sample encode an identical CDR3 as well. The chain has TRBV6-5 and TRBJ1-6, with D possibly being TRBD1 (5 bases). With 4 bases removed from V and 10 bases from J, the gap between germline ends came to 8 bases. The CDR3 has 12 residues. CDR1 is MNHEY, CDR2 SVGAGI, per germline. As DNA, the CDR3 is TGTGCCAGCAGTTCGAGGGGATCACCCCTCCACTTT. It translates to CASSSRGSPLHF.

The chain couples TRBV15 to TRBJ1-4; D gene uncertain. CDR1 LNHNV and CDR2 YYDKDF come from the germline V gene (reference sequence). The CDR3 is 12 amino acids. The V end lost 0 bases, the J end lost 7 bases, and 3 bases lay between the germline ends. CDR3 in DNA: TGTGCCACCAGCAGAGAGGTTGAAAAACTGTTTTTT. The encoded protein is CATSREVEKLFF.

Regarding this clone: Within the sample, other DNA sequences also encode this same CDR3. The chain employs TRBV19 and TRBJ1-2; the match to TRBD1 covers 8 bases. Germline loops: CDR1 LNHDA, CDR2 SQIVND (reference sequence). There are 14 residues in the CDR3. Losses at the gene ends were 4 bases for V and 0 bases for J; bases not matched to a gene: 1. The CDR3 DNA reads as TGTGCCAGTAGTAGGACAGGGACTAACTATGGCTACACCTTC. It translates to CASSRTGTNYGYTF. Together with reference TRBV19 and TRBJ1-2, the CDR3 gives the full variable domain: DGGITQSPKYLFRKEGQNVTLSCEQNLNHDAMYWYRQDPGQGLRLIYYSQIVNDFQKGDIAEGYSVSREKKESFPLTVTSAQKNPTAFYLCASSRTGTNYGYTFGSGTRLTVV.

The V and J genes are TRBV10-1 and TRBJ2-1, with 10 bases identical to TRBD2. This CDR3 is built from 16 residues. The junction had 6 bases not matched to a gene; V was cut back by 1 base and J by 6 bases. The V gene's germline CDR1 is WNHNN and CDR2 SYGVQD (reference sequence). The CDR3 spells CASSEFGLAESNEQFF. CDR3 nucleotide sequence: TGCGCCAGCAGTGAGTTCGGACTAGCGGAGAGCAATGAGCAGTTCTTC.

The CDR3 nucleotides are TGTGCCAGCAGCTCGTGGGTGTACGAGCAGTACTTC. The encoded protein is CASSSWVYEQYF. The rearrangement uses TRBV11-2 and TRBJ2-7; no clear D. There are 12 residues in the CDR3. Between the trimmed V and J ends, which lost 4 bases and 4 bases, there was a span of 8 bases. The germline V gene encodes CDR1 SGHAT and CDR2 FQNNGV.

This chain uses TRBV10-3 with TRBJ2-1; no firm D call. CDR3 length equals 14 residues. From germline, CDR1 is ENHRY and CDR2 SYGVKD. Trimming removed 9 bases at V and 1 base at J, with 13 bases between. CDR3 DNA: TGTGCCATTAAAAAGGACCAGTCCTACAATGAGCAGTTCTTC. Encoded protein: CAIKKDQSYNEQFF.

In the case of this clone: Other DNA sequences of this sample code for an identical CDR3. The chain uses TRBV12-5 and TRBJ2-3; D gene ambiguous. Germline loops: CDR1 LGHNT, CDR2 FRNRAP. The length of the CDR3 is 13 residues. Trimming took 3 bases from V and 0 from J, leaving 4 bases between them. CDR3 nucleotide sequence: TGTGCTAGTGGTTTATCTAGCACAGATACGCAGTATTTT. Protein: CASGLSSTDTQYF.

The chain employs TRBV28 and TRBJ1-2; no reliable D call. The V and J ends lost 6 bases and 7 bases respectively, with 9 bases between them. The V gene's germline CDR1 is MDHEN and CDR2 SYDVKM. The CDR3 covers 11 residues. This chain's CDR3 is CASSINTGYTF. The CDR3 DNA follows: TGTGCCAGCAGCATTAACACTGGCTACACCTTC.